The 6 T cell receptor beta chains listed next were all sequenced from one sample in a study of brain metastases from non-small cell lung cancer. The assay was immunoSEQ multiplex PCR, and TCRdb's table has in-frame clones only and misses some. In the table there are 13,000 to 15,000 clones, about 83% of which are singletons. What was sequenced was primary lung tumor tissue. The receptors were sampled from a donor older than 35 with non-small cell lung cancer.

This clone was seen just once. The rearrangement links TRBV6-4 to TRBJ2-2; no clear D. CDR3 length: 14 amino acids. CDR1 is MRHNA and CDR2 is SNTAGT in the germline V gene. V was pared by 5 bases and J by 2 bases, with 9 bases between. The DNA of the CDR3 is TGTGCCAGCAGTTCCGTCGTTAACACCGGGGAGCTGTTTTTT. It encodes CASSSVVNTGELFF.

CDR3 protein: CAVGDRGHQPQHF. For the CDR3, the DNA is TGTGCCGTAGGGGACAGGGGGCATCAGCCCCAGCATTTT. V is TRBV5-4 and J is TRBJ1-5; 12 bases match TRBD1. The CDR3 totals 13 residues. From germline, CDR1 is SGHNT and CDR2 YYREEE (reference sequence). J was trimmed by 5 bases and V by 10 bases; bases with no gene match: 4.

This clone was seen only a few times. The chain carries TRBV5-1 and TRBJ2-2; 13 positions match TRBD2. V gave up 2 bases and J gave up 4 bases; unmatched junction bases: 8. CDR3 size: 18 residues. Germline V CDR1 and CDR2: SGHRS, YFSETQ. The CDR3 sequence is CASSFMTSGGHRTGELFF. The DNA of the CDR3 is TGCGCCAGCAGCTTCATGACTAGCGGGGGGCATCGCACCGGGGAGCTGTTTTTT.

This sequence joins TRBV6-5 and TRBJ1-5; a weak D match, TRBD1 (6 bases). The CDR3 totals 15 residues. Between the trimmed V and J ends, which lost 2 bases and 5 bases, there was a span of 13 bases. Germline CDR1 and CDR2: MNHEY and SVGAGI. CDR3 in amino acids: CASSYTTGSDQPQHF. The CDR3 DNA reads TGTGCCAGCAGTTACACCACAGGGTCGGATCAGCCCCAGCATTTT.

This chain joins TRBV4-2 and TRBJ1-2; no clear D. V was pared by 1 base and J by 0 bases, with 9 bases between. The germline CDR1 and CDR2 sequences are LGHNA and YNFKEQ. This CDR3 region has 15 residues. The CDR3 DNA reads as TGTGCCAGCAGCCAAGCCGGGGTAACTAACTATGGCTACACCTTC. It codes for CASSQAGVTNYGYTF.

As DNA, the CDR3 is TGTGCCAGTACCCTCGGGGGTGTGGGCACTGAAGCTTTCTTT. This translates into CASTLGGVGTEAFF. The chain carries TRBV19 and TRBJ1-1, with a possible D match to TRBD1 (5 bases). The CDR3 is 14 amino acids. In germline, CDR1 is LNHDA, CDR2 SQIVND (reference sequence). V was pared by 7 bases and J by 4 bases, with 16 bases between.